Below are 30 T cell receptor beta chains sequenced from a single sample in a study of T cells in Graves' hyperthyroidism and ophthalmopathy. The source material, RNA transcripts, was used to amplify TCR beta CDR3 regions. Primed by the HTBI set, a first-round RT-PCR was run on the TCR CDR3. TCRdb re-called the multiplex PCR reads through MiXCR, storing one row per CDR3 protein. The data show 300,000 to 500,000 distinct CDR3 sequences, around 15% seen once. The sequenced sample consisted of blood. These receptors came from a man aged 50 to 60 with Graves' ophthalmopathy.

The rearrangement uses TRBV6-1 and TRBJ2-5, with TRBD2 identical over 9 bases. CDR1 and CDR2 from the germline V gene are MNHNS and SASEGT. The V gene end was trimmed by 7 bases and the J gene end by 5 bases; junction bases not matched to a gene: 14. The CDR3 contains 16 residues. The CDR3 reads CASKVGVSGSRETQYF. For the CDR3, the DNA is TGTGCCAGCAAAGTTGGTGTTAGCGGGAGTCGGGAGACCCAGTACTTC.

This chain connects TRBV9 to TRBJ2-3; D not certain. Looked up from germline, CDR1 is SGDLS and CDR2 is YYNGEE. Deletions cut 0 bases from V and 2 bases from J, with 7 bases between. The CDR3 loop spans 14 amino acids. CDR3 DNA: TGTGCCAGCAGCGTAGCAGTATCCACAGATACGCAGTATTTT. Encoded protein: CASSVAVSTDTQYF.

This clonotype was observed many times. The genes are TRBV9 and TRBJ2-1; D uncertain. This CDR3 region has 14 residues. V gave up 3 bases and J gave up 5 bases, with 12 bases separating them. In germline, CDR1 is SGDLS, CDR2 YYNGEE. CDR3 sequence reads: CASSETQLDNEQFF. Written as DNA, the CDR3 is TGTGCCAGCAGCGAAACCCAGTTAGACAATGAGCAGTTCTTC.

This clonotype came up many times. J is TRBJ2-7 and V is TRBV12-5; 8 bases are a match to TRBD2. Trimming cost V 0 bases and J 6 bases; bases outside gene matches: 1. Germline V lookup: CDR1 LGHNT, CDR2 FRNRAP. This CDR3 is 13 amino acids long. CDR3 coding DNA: TGTGCTAGTGGTTTGGTACGGGGGGGCGAGCAGTACTTC. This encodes CASGLVRGGEQYF.

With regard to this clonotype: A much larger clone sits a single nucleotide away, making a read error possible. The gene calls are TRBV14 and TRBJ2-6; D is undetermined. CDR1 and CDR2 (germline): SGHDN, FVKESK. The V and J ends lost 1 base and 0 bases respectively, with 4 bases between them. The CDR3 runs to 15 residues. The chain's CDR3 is CASSQGGSGANVLTF. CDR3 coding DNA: TGTGCCAGCAGCCAAGGGGGCTCTGGGGCCAACGTCCTGACTTTC.

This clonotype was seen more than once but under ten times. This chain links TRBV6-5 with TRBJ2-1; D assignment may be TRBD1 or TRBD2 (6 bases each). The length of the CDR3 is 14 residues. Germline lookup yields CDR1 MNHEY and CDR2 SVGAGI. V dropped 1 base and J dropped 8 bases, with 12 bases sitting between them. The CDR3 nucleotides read TGTGCCAGCAGTTACTTAGGGGGGTTGGATGAGCAGTTCTTC. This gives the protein CASSYLGGLDEQFF.

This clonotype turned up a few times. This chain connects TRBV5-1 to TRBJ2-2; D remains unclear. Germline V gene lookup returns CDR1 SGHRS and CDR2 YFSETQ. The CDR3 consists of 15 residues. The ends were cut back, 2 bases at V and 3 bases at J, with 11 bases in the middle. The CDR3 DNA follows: TGCGCCAGCAGCTTACGGGCTGTGGACACCGGGGAGCTGTTTTTT. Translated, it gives CASSLRAVDTGELFF.

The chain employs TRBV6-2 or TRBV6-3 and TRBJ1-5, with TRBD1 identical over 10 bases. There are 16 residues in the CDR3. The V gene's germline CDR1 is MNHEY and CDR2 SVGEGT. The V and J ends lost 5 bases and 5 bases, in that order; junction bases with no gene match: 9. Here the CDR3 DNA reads TGTGCCAGCAGTCGGGACAGGGGTAACCTCCATCAGCCCCAGCATTTT. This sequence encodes CASSRDRGNLHQPQHF.

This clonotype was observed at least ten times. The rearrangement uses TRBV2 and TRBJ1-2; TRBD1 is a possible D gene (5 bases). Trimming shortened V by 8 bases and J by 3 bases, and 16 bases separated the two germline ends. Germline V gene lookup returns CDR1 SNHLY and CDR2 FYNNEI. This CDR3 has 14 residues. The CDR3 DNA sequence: TGTGCCAGCTGGGGCCCACAGGTTTACTATGGCTACACCTTC. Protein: CASWGPQVYYGYTF.

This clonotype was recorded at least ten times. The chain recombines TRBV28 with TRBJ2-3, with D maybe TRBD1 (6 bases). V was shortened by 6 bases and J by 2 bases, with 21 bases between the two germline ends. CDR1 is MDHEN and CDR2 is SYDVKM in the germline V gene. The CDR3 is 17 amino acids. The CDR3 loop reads CASRPLPGTLPTDTQYF. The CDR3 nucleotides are TGTGCCAGCAGACCCCTGCCAGGGACACTTCCCACAGATACGCAGTATTTT.

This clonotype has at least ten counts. The CDR3 coding sequence is TGTGCCAGCAGTGATGTAGTATCTCCACTGAAATTCTTAACCTACGAGCAGTACTTC. Its translation is CASSDVVSPLKFLTYEQYF. The chain joins TRBV28 to TRBJ2-7; D ambiguous. The CDR3 has 19 residues. V lost 5 bases, J lost 2 bases, and 28 bases lay in between. Germline V gene lookup returns CDR1 MDHEN and CDR2 SYDVKM. Using reference TRBV28 and TRBJ2-7 for the parts outside the CDR3, the full variable domain is DVKVTQSSRYLVKRTGEKVFLECVQDMDHENMFWYRQDPGLGLRLIYFSYDVKMKEKGDIPEGYSVSREKKERFSLILESASTNQTSMYLCASSDVVSPLKFLTYEQYFGPGTRLTVT.

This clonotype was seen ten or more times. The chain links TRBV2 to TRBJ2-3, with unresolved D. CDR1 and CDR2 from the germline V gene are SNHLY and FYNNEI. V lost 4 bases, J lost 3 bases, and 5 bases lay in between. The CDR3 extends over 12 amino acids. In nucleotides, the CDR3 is TGTGCCAGCAGTGCCAAAACAGATACGCAGTATTTT. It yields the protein CASSAKTDTQYF.

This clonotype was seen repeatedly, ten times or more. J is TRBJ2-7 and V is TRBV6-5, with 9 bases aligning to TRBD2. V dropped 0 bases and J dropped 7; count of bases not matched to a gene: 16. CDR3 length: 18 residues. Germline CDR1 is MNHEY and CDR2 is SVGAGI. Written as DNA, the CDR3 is TGTGCCAGCAGTTACTCGATTCTCCGGACTAGCGTTGCGGGTGAGCAGTACTTC. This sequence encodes CASSYSILRTSVAGEQYF.

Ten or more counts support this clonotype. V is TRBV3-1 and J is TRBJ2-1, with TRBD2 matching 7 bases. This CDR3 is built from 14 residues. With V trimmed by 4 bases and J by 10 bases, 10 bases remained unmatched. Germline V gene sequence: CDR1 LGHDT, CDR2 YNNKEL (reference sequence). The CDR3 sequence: CASSPGGGVSEQFF. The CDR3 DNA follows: TGTGCCAGCAGCCCGGGAGGCGGGGTTTCGGAGCAGTTCTTC.

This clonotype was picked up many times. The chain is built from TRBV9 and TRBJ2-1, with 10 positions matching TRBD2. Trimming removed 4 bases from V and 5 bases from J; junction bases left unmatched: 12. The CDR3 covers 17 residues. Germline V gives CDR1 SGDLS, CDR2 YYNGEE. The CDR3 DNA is TGTGCCAGCAGCCCCCCAAATGGGCTAGCGGGAGACAATGAGCAGTTCTTC. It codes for CASSPPNGLAGDNEQFF.

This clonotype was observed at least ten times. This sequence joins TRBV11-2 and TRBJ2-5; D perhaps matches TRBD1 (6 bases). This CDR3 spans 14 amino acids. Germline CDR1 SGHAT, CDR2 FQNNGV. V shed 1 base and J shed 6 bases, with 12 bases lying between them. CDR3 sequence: CASSLVAGEQTQYF. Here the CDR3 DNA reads TGTGCCAGCAGCTTAGTTGCAGGGGAACAGACCCAGTACTTC.

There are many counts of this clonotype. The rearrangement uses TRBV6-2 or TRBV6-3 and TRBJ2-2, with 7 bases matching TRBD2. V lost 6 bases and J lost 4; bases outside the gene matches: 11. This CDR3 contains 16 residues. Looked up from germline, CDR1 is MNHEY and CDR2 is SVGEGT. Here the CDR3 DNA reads TGTGCCAGCAGGTTACTGCGGGAGTCCCGCACCGGGGAGCTGTTTTTT. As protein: CASRLLRESRTGELFF.

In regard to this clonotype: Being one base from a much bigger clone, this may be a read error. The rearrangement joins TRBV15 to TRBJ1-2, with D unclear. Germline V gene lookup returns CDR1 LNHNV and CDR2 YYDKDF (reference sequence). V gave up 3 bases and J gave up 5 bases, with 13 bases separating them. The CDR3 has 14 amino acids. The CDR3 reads CATSSIVGDYGYTF. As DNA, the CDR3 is TGTGCCACCAGCAGCATAGTCGGTGATTATGGCTACACCTTC.

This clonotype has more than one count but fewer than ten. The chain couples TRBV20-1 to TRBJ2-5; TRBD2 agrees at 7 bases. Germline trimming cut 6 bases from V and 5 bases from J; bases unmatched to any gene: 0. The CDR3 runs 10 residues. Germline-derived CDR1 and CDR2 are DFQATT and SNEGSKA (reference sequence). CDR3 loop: CSAGGETQYF. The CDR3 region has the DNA TGCAGTGCGGGGGGGGAGACCCAGTACTTC.

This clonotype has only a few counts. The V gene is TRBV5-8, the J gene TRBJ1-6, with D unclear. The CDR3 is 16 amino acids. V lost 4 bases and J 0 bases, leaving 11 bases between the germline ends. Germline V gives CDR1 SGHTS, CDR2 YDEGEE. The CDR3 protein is CASSDPISSYNSPLHF. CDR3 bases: TGTGCCAGCAGCGACCCGATCAGCTCCTATAATTCACCCCTCCACTTT.

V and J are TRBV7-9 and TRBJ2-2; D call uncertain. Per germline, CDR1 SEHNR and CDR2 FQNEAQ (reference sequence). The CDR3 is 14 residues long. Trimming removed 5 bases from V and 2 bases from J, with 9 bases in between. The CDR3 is CASSPEPNTGELFF. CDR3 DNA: TGTGCCAGCAGCCCGGAACCAAACACCGGGGAGCTGTTTTTT.

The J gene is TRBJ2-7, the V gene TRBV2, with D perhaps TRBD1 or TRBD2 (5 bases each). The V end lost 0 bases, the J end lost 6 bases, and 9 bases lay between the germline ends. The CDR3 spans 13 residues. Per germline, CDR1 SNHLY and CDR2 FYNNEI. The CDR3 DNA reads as TGTGCCAGCAGTGAAGCCGGGGCAGTCGAGCAGTACTTC. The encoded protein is CASSEAGAVEQYF.

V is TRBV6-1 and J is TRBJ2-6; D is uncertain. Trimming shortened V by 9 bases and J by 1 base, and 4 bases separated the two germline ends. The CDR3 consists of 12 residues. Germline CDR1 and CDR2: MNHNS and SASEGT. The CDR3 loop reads CASMSGANVLTF. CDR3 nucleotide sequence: TGTGCCAGTATGTCTGGGGCCAACGTCCTGACTTTC.

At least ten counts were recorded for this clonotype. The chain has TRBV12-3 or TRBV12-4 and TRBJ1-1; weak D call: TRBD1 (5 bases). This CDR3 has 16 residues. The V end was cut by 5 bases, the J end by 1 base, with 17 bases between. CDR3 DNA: TGTGCCAGCAGTCCAAGGGGTAACGAAGCGAACACTGAAGCTTTCTTT. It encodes CASSPRGNEANTEAFF.

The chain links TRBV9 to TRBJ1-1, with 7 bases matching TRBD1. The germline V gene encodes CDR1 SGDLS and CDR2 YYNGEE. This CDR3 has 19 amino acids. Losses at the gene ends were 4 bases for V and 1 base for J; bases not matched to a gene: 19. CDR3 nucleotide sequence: TGTGCCAGCAGCCCCCGAAGTGGGGCGGGAGGGACAGCGAACACTGAAGCTTTCTTT. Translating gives CASSPRSGAGGTANTEAFF.

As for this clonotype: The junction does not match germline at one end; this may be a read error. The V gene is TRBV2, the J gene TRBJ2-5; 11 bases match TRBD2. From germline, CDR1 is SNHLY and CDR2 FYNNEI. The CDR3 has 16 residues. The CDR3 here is CASSEATSGIQETRYF. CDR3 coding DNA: TGTGCCAGCAGTGAAGCGACTAGCGGGATCCAAGAGACCCGGTACTTC. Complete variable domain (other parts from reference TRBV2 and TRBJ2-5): EPEVTQTPSHQVTQMGQEVILRCVPISNHLYFYWYRQILGQKVEFLVSFYNNEISEKSEIFDDQFSVERPDGSNFTLKIRSTKLEDSAMYFCASSEATSGIQETRYFGPGTRLLVL.

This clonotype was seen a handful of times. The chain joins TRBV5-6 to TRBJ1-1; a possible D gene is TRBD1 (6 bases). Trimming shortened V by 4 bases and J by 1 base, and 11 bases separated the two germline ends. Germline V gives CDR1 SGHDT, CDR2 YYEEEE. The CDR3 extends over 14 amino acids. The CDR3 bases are TGTGCCAGCAGCCTGGGACACCCGAACACTGAAGCTTTCTTT. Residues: CASSLGHPNTEAFF. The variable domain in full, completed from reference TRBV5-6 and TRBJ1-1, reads DAGVTQSPTHLIKTRGQQVTLRCSPKSGHDTVSWYQQALGQGPQFIFQYYEEEERQRGNFPDRFSGHQFPNYSSELNVNALLLGDSALYLCASSLGHPNTEAFFGQGTRLTVV.

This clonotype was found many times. The CDR3 sequence is CASSRLAGVSDTQYF. DNA of the CDR3: TGTGCCAGCAGCCGACTAGCGGGAGTGTCAGATACGCAGTATTTT. V and J are TRBV3-1 and TRBJ2-3; TRBD2 matches 12 bases. Germline CDR1 is LGHDT and CDR2 is YNNKEL (reference sequence). The CDR3 has 15 residues. The V and J ends lost 4 bases and 4 bases, in that order; junction bases with no gene match: 3.

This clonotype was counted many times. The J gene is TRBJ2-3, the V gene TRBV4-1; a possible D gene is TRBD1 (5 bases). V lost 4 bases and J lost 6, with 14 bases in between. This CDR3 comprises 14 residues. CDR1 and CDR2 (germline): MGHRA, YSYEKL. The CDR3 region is CASSPRALLDTQYF. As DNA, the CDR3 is TGCGCCAGCAGCCCCAGGGCCCTTCTCGATACGCAGTATTTT.

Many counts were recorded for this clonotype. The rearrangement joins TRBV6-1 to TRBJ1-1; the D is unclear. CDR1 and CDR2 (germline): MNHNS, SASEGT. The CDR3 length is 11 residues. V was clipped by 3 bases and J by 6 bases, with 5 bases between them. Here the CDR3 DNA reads TGTGCCAGCAGTGACGCGCCTGAAGCTTTCTTT. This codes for CASSDAPEAFF.